Described below is a single T cell receptor beta chain sequence and its context. This entry comes from a study of shared clonotypes between healthy human individuals. The CDR3 covers 17 residues. J lost 0 bases, V lost 8 bases, and 14 bases had no gene match. Germline-derived CDR1 and CDR2 are SNHLY and FYNNEI. Assay used: immunoSEQ multiplex PCR; TCRdb lists only in-frame clones, some missing. The sample records 2 million to 2.5 million clones, almost 96% being singletons. Source material: naive CD4+ T cells sorted from blood. Described subset: CD45RA+ positively selected. The chain combines TRBV2 with TRBJ1-2, with 8 bases lining up with TRBD1. The source of this sequence is a man between 18 and 35 years old in good health. The chain's CDR3 is CASPTGQGAVSNYGYTF. The CDR3 DNA reads as TGTGCCAGCCCCACGGGGCAGGGGGCGGTTTCTAACTATGGCTACACCTTC.